The rows below give T cell receptor beta chains drawn from one sample of a study of blood T cell repertoires in COVID-19. Repertoires were generated with immunoSEQ multiplex PCR, while TCRdb's copy carries only in-frame clones and drops some. The data hold 100,000 or so clones, with about 89% observed a single time. The sequenced material came from peripheral blood. The source is a human donor with acute or convalescent COVID-19. The donor label of this sample is uncertain. CDR3s include the opening cysteine and the closing phenylalanine or tryptophan. Each record gives: J gene, V gene, clone size, D gene, CDR3 protein, CDR3 DNA. D genes are given only for firm matches. Clone sizes are given selectively: once, few, many, or a class where the clone is expanded.

TRBJ2-7,TRBV5-4,-,TRBD2,CASSRGDSDIYEQYF,TGTGCCAGCAGCCGGGGGGACTCAGATATCTACGAGCAGTACTTC
TRBJ2-2,TRBV9,-,-,CASSAPRTGELFF,TGTGCCAGCAGCGCCCCCCGCACCGGGGAGCTGTTTTTT
TRBJ1-6,TRBV6-2/TRBV6-3,few,-,CASSYSTGRYNSPLHF,TGTGCCAGCAGTTACTCGACAGGCCGTTATAATTCACCCCTCCACTTT
TRBJ2-7,TRBV11-3,-,TRBD2,CASSLASGDYEQYF,TGTGCCAGCAGCTTAGCTAGCGGAGATTACGAGCAGTACTTC
TRBJ2-5,TRBV2,-,TRBD2,CASRAGLSTQYF,TGTGCCAGCAGGGCGGGACTATCAACCCAGTACTTC
TRBJ2-1,TRBV5-1,-,TRBD2,CASSRLAGDIDEQFF,TGCGCCAGCAGCAGACTAGCGGGAGACATCGATGAGCAGTTCTTC
TRBJ2-7,TRBV5-1,-,TRBD2,CASSPDSGRPLGYEQYF,TGCGCCAGCAGCCCCGATAGCGGGAGGCCCCTAGGGTACGAGCAGTACTTC
TRBJ1-2,TRBV30,-,-,CAWSDYYGYTF,TGTGCCTGGAGTGATTATTATGGCTACACCTTC
TRBJ1-5,TRBV19,-,TRBD1,CASSPYDRGHQPQHF,TGTGCCAGTAGTCCTTATGACAGGGGTCATCAGCCCCAGCATTTT
TRBJ1-5,TRBV5-5,-,-,CASSLQVGNQPQHF,TGTGCCAGCAGCCTACAGGTCGGCAATCAGCCCCAGCATTTT
TRBJ2-1,TRBV28,-,-,CASRGTYNEQFF,TGTGCCAGCAGGGGGACTTACAATGAGCAGTTCTTC
TRBJ1-2,TRBV4-3,-,TRBD1,CASSHAAGGTYGYTF,TGCGCCAGCAGCCACGCGGCAGGGGGGACTTATGGCTACACCTTC
TRBJ2-1,TRBV7-2,-,-,CASSLYTGDNEQFF,TGTGCCAGCAGCTTATACACGGGGGACAATGAGCAGTTCTTC
TRBJ2-7,TRBV10-3,once,-,CAISEAAIYEQYF,TGTGCCATCAGTGAGGCAGCGATTTACGAGCAGTACTTC
TRBJ2-7,TRBV6-5,-,-,CASSSRTVYEQYF,TGTGCCAGCAGTTCGAGGACAGTCTACGAGCAGTACTTC
TRBJ2-2,TRBV27,-,-,CASSLKGWGRGTGELFF,TGTGCCAGCAGTTTAAAGGGTTGGGGGCGAGGGACCGGGGAGCTGTTTTTT
TRBJ2-7,TRBV18,few,TRBD1,CASSPPGDRGPHEQYF,TGTGCCAGCTCACCACCGGGGGACAGGGGTCCCCACGAGCAGTACTTC
TRBJ1-2,TRBV7-6,-,TRBD1,CASSPAAGQIGYGYTF,TGTGCCAGCAGCCCCGCCGCGGGACAGATCGGCTATGGCTACACCTTC
TRBJ2-3,TRBV2,-,TRBD2,CASLKLAGVNTDTQYF,TGTGCCAGCCTTAAACTAGCGGGAGTCAACACAGATACGCAGTATTTT
TRBJ1-2,TRBV15,-,TRBD1,CATSPGQGGLSYTF,TGTGCCACCAGCCCTGGACAGGGGGGGTTGAGCTACACCTTC
TRBJ1-5,TRBV7-9,few,TRBD1,CASSLGDRGGNQPQHF,TGTGCCAGCAGCTTAGGGGACAGGGGTGGCAATCAGCCCCAGCATTTT
TRBJ2-2,TRBV21-1,-,-,CASSLRTSGRLNTGELFF,TGTGCCAGCAGCCTTAGGACTAGCGGGAGGCTCAACACCGGGGAGCTGTTTTTT
TRBJ1-4,TRBV2,-,TRBD1,CASTGGRMKEKLFF,TGTGCCTCAACAGGGGGGAGGATGAAGGAAAAACTGTTTTTT
TRBJ2-1,TRBV19,-,TRBD1,CASRTGEGNEQFF,TGTGCCAGTAGAACAGGGGAAGGCAATGAGCAGTTCTTC